This TCR beta chain was retrieved from a study of shared clonotypes between healthy human individuals. Naivety among CD8 cells was defined by CD45RO negativity and positive CCR7 selection, thereby excluding terminally differentiated effector memory CD45RA+ cells. Donors had no recently reported acute infections or vaccinations and were HIV-negative. Original data processing: Filtering differed because ImmunoSEQ produced junction-only sequences that carried no quality scores. Produced via immunoSEQ multiplex PCR; TCRdb's table is partial and in-frame only. D and trimming were read from the DNA, whereas the V and J calls and clone size are those reported in that table. The sample records more than 500,000 clones, 95% being singletons. The CDR3 covers 15 residues. Germline loops: CDR1 MNHNS, CDR2 SASEGT. The germline V and J ends were trimmed by 2 bases and 3 bases, with 14 bases remaining between them.

The TCR comes from a woman aged 25 to 39 in good health. The material sequenced was naive CD8+ T cells sorted from blood. V is TRBV6-1 and J is TRBJ2-7, with D possibly being TRBD2 (6 bases). CDR3 in DNA: TGTGCCAGCAGTGAATTGCGGAGGGGAGGCTACGAGCAGTACTTC. Translating it yields CASSELRRGGYEQYF.